This T cell receptor (beta chain) was profiled in a study of regulatory T cells in long-lasting Graves disease. CDR1 and CDR2 (germline): KGHSH, LQKENI. The CDR3 extends over 15 amino acids. Trimming shortened V by 2 bases and J by 0 bases, and 8 bases separated the two germline ends. Time point described: newly diagnosed GD, antithyroid drugs for less than 3 months. RNA isolated from PBMCs was used to make the TCR library. American Thyroid Association guidelines defined Graves' disease diagnosis. For TCR beta, libraries came from iRepertoire HTBI primers and Arm-PCR of CDR3 regions. TCRdb re-analysed the multiplex PCR reads in MiXCR, keeping a single row per CDR3 protein. This sample has about 620,000 distinct CDR3 sequences, with 16% found just once. The same specimen was also included in a second study, on T cells in Graves' hyperthyroidism and ophthalmopathy. That paper notes: Stable disease denoted Graves' hyperthyroidism without ophthalmopathy progression within 18 months.

This clonotype was sampled from a woman aged 25 to 39 with Graves disease. The gene calls are TRBV18 and TRBJ2-4; D is uncertain. The starting material was peripheral blood mononuclear cells (PBMCs), obtained at new diagnosis, from a patient treated with antithyroid drugs. The CDR3 spells CASSPSKGAKNIQYF. The CDR3 nucleotides read TGTGCCAGCTCACCATCGAAGGGAGCCAAAAACATTCAGTACTTC.